One and the same sample provided the 9 T cell receptor beta chains below, sequenced in a study of OX40 agonist ivuxolimab in advanced cancers. Libraries were prepared by immunoSEQ multiplex PCR; TCRdb keeps only in-frame clonotypes and omits some of them. The table lists under 90,000 clones, approximately 89% of them singletons. Sequenced material: CD4+ or CD8+ T cells sorted from blood, taken in a trial of the OX40 agonist ivuxolimab. These receptors originate from an adult with an advanced solid tumor such as melanoma, head and neck, liver or kidney cancer.

The chain has TRBV6-6 and TRBJ2-7; D might be TRBD1 (5 bases). Trimming took 0 bases from V and 2 from J, leaving 11 bases between them. The germline V gene encodes CDR1 MNHNY and CDR2 SVGAGI (reference sequence). CDR3 length: 15 amino acids. CDR3 region: CASSYSSGNPYEQYF. The CDR3 bases are TGTGCCAGCAGTTACTCGTCAGGGAATCCCTACGAGCAGTACTTC.

J is TRBJ1-2 and V is TRBV5-4; 7 bases line up with TRBD1. Germline V gene sequence: CDR1 SGHNT, CDR2 YYREEE (reference sequence). There are 13 residues in the CDR3. J was trimmed by 7 bases and V by 4 bases; bases with no gene match: 7. The CDR3 protein is CASSLDRAGGYTF. Written as DNA, the CDR3 is TGTGCCAGCAGCCTCGACAGGGCTGGTGGCTACACCTTC.

The chain employs TRBV11-2 and TRBJ2-5; TRBD1 aligns across 10 bases. This CDR3 is built from 16 residues. V shed 1 base, J shed 7 bases, and the junction held 9 bases outside the gene matches. The germline gives CDR1 SGHAT, CDR2 FQNNGV. The CDR3 loop reads CASSLGPGQGPGTQYF. Here the CDR3 DNA reads TGTGCCAGCAGCTTAGGACCGGGACAGGGGCCGGGGACCCAGTACTTC.

The chain recombines TRBV10-3 with TRBJ2-2; 8 nucleotides line up with TRBD1. The CDR3 consists of 17 residues. Germline CDR1 and CDR2: ENHRY and SYGVKD. V lost 6 bases and J lost 6; bases outside the gene matches: 15. CDR3 DNA: TGTGCCATCAGGGTGGGGACAGGATCTCTTCGCGCCGGGGAGCTGTTTTTT. Its translation is CAIRVGTGSLRAGELFF.

V usage is TRBV20-1 and J usage is TRBJ1-1, with D perhaps matching TRBD1 (6 bases). The CDR3 contains 11 residues. CDR1 is DFQATT, CDR2 SNEGSKA, per germline (reference sequence). The DNA of the CDR3 is TGCAGCCTGGACAGTTACCCTGAAGCTTTCTTT. Its translation is CSLDSYPEAFF.

CDR3 in DNA: TGTGCCAGCAGCTTCTTTGGTGATACGCAGTATTTT. This sequence encodes CASSFFGDTQYF. This rearrangement joins TRBV7-8 to TRBJ2-3; D unclear. CDR3 length: 12 residues. With 3 bases removed from V and 6 bases from J, the gap between germline ends came to 7 bases. Germline CDR1 is SGHVS and CDR2 is FQNEAQ. The full variable domain, with the rest looked up from reference TRBV7-8 and TRBJ2-3, is GAGVSQSPRYKVAKRGQDVALRCDPISGHVSLFWYQQALGQGPEFLTYFQNEAQLDKSGLPSDRFFAERPEGSVSTLKIQRTQQEDSAVYLCASSFFGDTQYFGPGTRLTVL.

The CDR3, as DNA: TGTGCCAGCAGGAAAGATCGGGGGTCAAACAATGAGCAGTTCTTC. The encoded protein is CASRKDRGSNNEQFF. The chain combines TRBV5-4 with TRBJ2-1; D may be TRBD2 (6 bases). CDR3 length equals 15 residues. Between the trimmed V and J ends, which lost 5 bases and 5 bases, there was a span of 17 bases. The V gene's germline CDR1 is SGHNT and CDR2 YYREEE (reference sequence).

A word on this clone: At one of its ends the junction is not consistent with the germline gene, which may arise from a read error. The rearrangement uses TRBV9 and TRBJ1-3; 8 bases fit TRBD1. Germline V gives CDR1 SGDLS, CDR2 YYNGEE. The CDR3 spans 14 residues. This CDR3 is CASSVDDRGTTIYF. The CDR3 DNA is TGTGCCAGCAGCGTAGACGACAGGGGAACCACCATATATTTT.

DNA for the CDR3: TGTGCCAGCAGCTTAATTGGAGGAGATACGCAGTATTTT. Its protein is CASSLIGGDTQYF. The gene calls are TRBV7-3 and TRBJ2-3; possible D gene TRBD2, 5 bases. The CDR3 is 13 residues long. The germline CDR1 and CDR2 sequences are SGHTA and FQGTGA. The ends were cut back, 1 base at V and 5 bases at J, with 7 bases in the middle.